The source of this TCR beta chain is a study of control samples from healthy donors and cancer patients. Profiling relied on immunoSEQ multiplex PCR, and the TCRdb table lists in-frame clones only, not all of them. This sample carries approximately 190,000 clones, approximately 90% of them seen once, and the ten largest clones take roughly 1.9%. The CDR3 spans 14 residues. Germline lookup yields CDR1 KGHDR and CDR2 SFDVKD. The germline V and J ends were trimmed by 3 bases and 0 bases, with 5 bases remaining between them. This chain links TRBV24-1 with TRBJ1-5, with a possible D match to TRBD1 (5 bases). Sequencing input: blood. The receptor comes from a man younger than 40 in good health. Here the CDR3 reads CATSDGGSNQPQHF. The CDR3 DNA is TGTGCCACCAGTGATGGGGGTAGCAATCAGCCCCAGCATTTT.